This T cell receptor (beta chain) comes out of a study of human T cells and chemical hapten exposure (dated by TCRdb to about 2021). In the study overall: Libraries were combined into a pool for sequencing, and differences in TCR yield between samples came mainly from small differences in library volumes within the pool. In alopecia patients, the study followed how the peripheral blood TCR repertoire changed in vivo over primary and secondary sensitization to diphenylcyclopropenone (DPC), a hapten.

Broad study findings and their caveats: After repeated subsampling, the strength of the expansion versus patch-test correlation and the threshold at which it became significant changed. No change with DPC sensitization was found in the number of TCRs above 1 in 1000 frequency, and no evidence of global repertoire structure alterations was found.

V is shortened by 5 bases, J by 6 bases, and the region joining them spans 20 bases. CDR1 is given as MNHEY and CDR2 as SVGAGI, both from the germline V gene. The CDR3 numbers 15 residues from cysteine through phenylalanine. The entry retains the CDR3 DNA only, 45 bases that are in frame from base 1. During library preparation, unique molecular identifiers were attached to individual cDNA molecules so that TCRs could be counted in a quantitative, reproducible way. For every blood RNA sample, sequencing covered both the TCR alpha and TCR beta chains. In the source study's methods: Samples had a median of approximately 96,000 TCRs, with a range from 23,224 to 690,600. V, J and CDR3 annotation of the TCR reads was performed with the Decombinator software suite. For the PS versus PT1 abundance plots, all samples were subsampled to the same number of TCRs (28,000). Expanded TCRs were defined as absent before sensitization and observed at least eight times at the 2-week time point. TCRdb passed the public sequencing reads through fastp at Q25 and MiXCR, retaining productive beta sequences. Every CDR3 protein is listed once, alongside the most common genes and DNA of its rows. The V and J calls were not made by the authors but by TCRdb's processing. The sample table lists about 120,000 distinct CDR3 sequences, over 7% of them with a count of one. Around 1.4% of the sample goes to the ten largest clones.

Total RNA was extracted from unfractionated whole blood that had been collected in Tempus Blood RNA tubes. As TCR sequencing controls, about five healthy volunteers were used, with blood taken at day 0, 2 weeks and 6 weeks. This clonotype showed up just a few times. This receptor's antigen is unknown. The record has no base qualities; no much larger clone is one base away. The sequencing input was whole blood. This TCR was sampled from a human donor in good health. Some clones in this sample may be carry-over from other donors' samples. Donor details come from another sample of the same person, matched by shared clones. This sequence uses TRBV6-5 and TRBJ2-7; the D gene assignment is ambiguous. The DNA reads TGTGCCAGCAGTCGATCCGGGTCATCGGGCGGCGAGCAGTACTTC. The translation is CASSRSGSSGGEQYF.